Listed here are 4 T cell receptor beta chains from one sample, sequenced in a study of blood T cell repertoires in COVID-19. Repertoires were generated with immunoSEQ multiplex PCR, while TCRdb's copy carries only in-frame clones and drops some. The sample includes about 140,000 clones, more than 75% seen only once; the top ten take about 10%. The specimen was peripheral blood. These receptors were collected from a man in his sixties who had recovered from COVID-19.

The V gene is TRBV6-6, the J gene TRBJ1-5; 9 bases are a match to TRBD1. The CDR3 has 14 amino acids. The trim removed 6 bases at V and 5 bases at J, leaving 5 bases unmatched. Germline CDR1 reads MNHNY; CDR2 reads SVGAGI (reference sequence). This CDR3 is CASSPGQGHQPQHF. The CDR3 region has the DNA TGTGCCAGCAGCCCAGGACAGGGGCATCAGCCCCAGCATTTT.

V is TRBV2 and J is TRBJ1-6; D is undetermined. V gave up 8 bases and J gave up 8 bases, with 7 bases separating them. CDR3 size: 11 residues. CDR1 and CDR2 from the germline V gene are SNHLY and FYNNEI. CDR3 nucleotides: TGTGCCAGCTACAGAGATTCACCCCTCCACTTT. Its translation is CASYRDSPLHF.

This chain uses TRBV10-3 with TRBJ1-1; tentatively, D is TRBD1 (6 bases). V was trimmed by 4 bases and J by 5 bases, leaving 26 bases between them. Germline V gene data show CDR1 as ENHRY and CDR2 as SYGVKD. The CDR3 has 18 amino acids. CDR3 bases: TGTGCCATCAGTGGGGCTGGGGGCCCTCGGGTGACGGGGACTGAAGCTTTCTTT. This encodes CAISGAGGPRVTGTEAFF.

The CDR3 region is CATSRDRESNQPQHF. In DNA form, the CDR3 reads TGTGCCACCAGCAGGGACAGGGAGAGCAATCAGCCCCAGCATTTT. The V and J genes are TRBV15 and TRBJ1-5; TRBD1 matches 8 bases. The CDR3 loop spans 15 amino acids. Losses at the gene ends were 3 bases for V and 1 base for J; bases not matched to a gene: 2. Germline loops: CDR1 LNHNV, CDR2 YYDKDF (reference sequence).